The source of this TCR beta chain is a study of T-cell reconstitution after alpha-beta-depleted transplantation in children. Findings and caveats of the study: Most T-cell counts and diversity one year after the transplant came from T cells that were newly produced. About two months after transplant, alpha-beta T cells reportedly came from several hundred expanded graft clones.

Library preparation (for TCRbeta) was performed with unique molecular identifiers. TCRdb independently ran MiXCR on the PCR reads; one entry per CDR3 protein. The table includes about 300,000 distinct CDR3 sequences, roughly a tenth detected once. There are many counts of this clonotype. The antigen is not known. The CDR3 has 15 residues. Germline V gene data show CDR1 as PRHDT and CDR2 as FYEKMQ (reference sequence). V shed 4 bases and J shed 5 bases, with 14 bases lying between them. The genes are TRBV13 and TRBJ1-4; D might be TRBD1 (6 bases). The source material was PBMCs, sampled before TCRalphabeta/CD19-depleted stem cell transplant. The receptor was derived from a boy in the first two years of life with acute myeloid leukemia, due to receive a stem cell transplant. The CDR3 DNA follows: TGTGCCAGCAGCTCCCCCCGAGGGGGGAATGAAAAACTGTTTTTT. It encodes CASSSPRGGNEKLFF. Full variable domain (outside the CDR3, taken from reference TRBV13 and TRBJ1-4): AAGVIQSPRHLIKEKRETATLKCYPIPRHDTVYWYQQGPGQDPQFLISFYEKMQSDKGSIPDRFSAQQFSDYHSELNMSSLELGDSALYFCASSSPRGGNEKLFFGSGTQLSVL.